Listed below are T cell receptor beta chains from one sample, sequenced in a study of blood T cell repertoires in COVID-19. The table came from immunoSEQ multiplex PCR; TCRdb's copy has only in-frame clones and leaves some out. Of about 300,000 clones in the sample, roughly 91% were seen once. The specimen sequenced was PBMCs or T cells enriched from blood (not recorded which). The receptors here all came from a woman aged 45-60 years who had been exposed to COVID-19. CDR3s include the opening cysteine and the closing phenylalanine or tryptophan. D genes are given only for firm matches. Rows give clone size only sometimes, using once, few, many, or a class for an expanded clone.

j_gene | d_gene | v_gene | abundance | CDR3aa | CDR3nt
TRBJ2-7 | TRBD1 | TRBV5-8 | . | CASSAMTGQVIEQYF | TGTGCCAGCAGCGCCATGACCGGACAGGTCATCGAGCAGTACTTC
TRBJ1-1 | TRBD1 | TRBV18 | . | CASSPIGTDIGGAEAFF | TGTGCCAGCTCACCTATAGGGACAGACATCGGGGGAGCTGAAGCTTTCTTT
TRBJ1-4 | . | TRBV3-1/TRBV3-2 | . | CASSQGTGHLGEKLFF | TGTGCCAGCAGCCAAGGGACTGGGCATTTGGGTGAAAAACTGTTTTTT
TRBJ2-3 | . | TRBV21-1 | once | CASSPLALDTQYF | TGTGCCAGCAGCCCCCTAGCTCTCGATACGCAGTATTTT
TRBJ1-2 | . | TRBV7-2 | . | CASSSSSHYGYTF | TGTGCCAGCAGCTCCTCTAGCCACTATGGCTACACCTTC
TRBJ1-2 | . | TRBV6-5 | . | CASRITGNYGYTF | TGTGCCAGCAGAATTACAGGGAACTATGGCTACACCTTC
TRBJ2-1 | . | TRBV18 | . | CASSPGAELYNEQFF | TGTGCCAGCTCACCAGGGGCGGAATTGTACAATGAGCAGTTCTTC
TRBJ2-5 | TRBD1 | TRBV5-8 | . | CAPVDRANVEVSGAQYF | TGTGCCCCAGTGGACAGGGCAAATGTTGAAGTCTCGGGGGCCCAGTACTTC
TRBJ1-6 | . | TRBV19 | . | CASTELQNYNSPLHF | TGTGCCAGTACTGAGTTACAGAACTATAATTCACCCCTCCACTTT
TRBJ2-5 | . | TRBV3-1/TRBV3-2 | . | CASSQDTTGKETQYF | TGTGCCAGCAGCCAAGATACGACGGGGAAAGAGACCCAGTACTTC
TRBJ2-2 | . | TRBV21-1 | . | CASSKARPGTGKNTGELFF | TGTGCCAGCAGCAAAGCGCGGCCTGGGACAGGGAAGAACACCGGGGAGCTGTTTTTT
TRBJ1-6 | TRBD1 | TRBV4-2 | few | CASSLGQGSWNSPLHF | TGTGCCAGCAGCCTCGGACAGGGGAGTTGGAATTCACCCCTCCACTTT
TRBJ2-3 | TRBD2 | TRBV3-1/TRBV3-2 | . | CASNSGLAGGSDTQYF | TGTGCCAGCAACTCAGGGCTAGCGGGGGGGTCGGATACGCAGTATTTT
TRBJ2-5 | TRBD1 | TRBV19 | . | CASSLQGAETQYF | TGTGCCAGTAGTTTACAGGGGGCGGAGACCCAGTACTTC
TRBJ1-2 | TRBD1 | TRBV29-1 | . | CSVEGRQGAQDGYTF | TGCAGCGTTGAAGGACGACAGGGGGCCCAAGATGGCTACACCTTC
TRBJ1-6 | . | TRBV4-2 | once | CASSQAITADSPLHF | TGTGCCAGCAGCCAAGCTATAACAGCAGATTCACCCCTCCACTTT
TRBJ2-4 | TRBD1 | TRBV28 | . | CASSRTGPSVIQYF | TGTGCCAGCAGTCGGACAGGCCCAAGTGTCATTCAGTACTTC
TRBJ2-5 | TRBD2 | TRBV28 | . | CASSGRRDGGGTQYF | TGTGCCAGCAGCGGACGCAGGGATGGGGGGGGGACCCAGTACTTC
TRBJ1-2 | . | TRBV18 | . | CASSPRGHDGYTF | TGTGCCAGCTCACCCAGGGGCCACGATGGCTACACCTTC
TRBJ1-1 | . | TRBV6-5 | . | CASTQRGNTEAFF | TGTGCCAGCACCCAACGCGGAAACACTGAAGCTTTCTTT
TRBJ1-2 | TRBD1 | TRBV5-1 | once | CASSSDRGLNYGYTF | TGCGCCAGCAGCTCGGACAGGGGTCTTAACTATGGCTACACCTTC
TRBJ2-7 | TRBD1 | TRBV5-1 | . | CASSPWGQGGYEQYF | TGCGCCAGCAGCCCCTGGGGACAGGGGGGATACGAGCAGTACTTC
TRBJ2-3 | . | TRBV5-6 | once | CASSLARRYTDTQYF | TGTGCCAGCAGCTTGGCGAGGCGGTACACAGATACGCAGTATTTT
TRBJ2-7 | TRBD1 | TRBV28 | . | CASSSNPRDRGLYEQYF | TGTGCCAGCAGTTCCAACCCCCGGGACAGGGGGCTCTACGAGCAGTACTTC
TRBJ2-1 | . | TRBV28 | . | CASSLLRSGYEQFF | TGTGCCAGCAGTTTATTAAGGTCAGGGTATGAGCAGTTCTTC
TRBJ1-2 | . | TRBV6-4 | once | CASSGGPYGYTF | TGTGCCAGCAGTGGTGGGCCATATGGCTACACCTTC
TRBJ2-1 | TRBD2 | TRBV27 | . | CASSFQPGLASRNEQFF | TGTGCCAGCAGTTTCCAACCGGGACTAGCTAGTCGCAATGAGCAGTTCTTC
TRBJ1-2 | TRBD1 | TRBV7-9 | . | CASSLGDRVHEYGYTF | TGTGCCAGCAGCTTAGGGGACAGGGTTCACGAGTATGGCTACACCTTC
TRBJ2-3 | TRBD2 | TRBV6-1 | . | CASSELLAGVSTDTQYF | TGTGCCAGCAGTGAATTACTAGCGGGGGTTAGCACAGATACGCAGTATTTT